One sample yielded the 2 T cell receptor beta chains listed below, sequenced in a study of T cell responses to AZD1222 COVID-19 vaccine. Libraries were prepared by immunoSEQ multiplex PCR; TCRdb keeps only in-frame clonotypes and omits some of them. The table has about 120,000 clones, 80% to 90% seen once. The sample in question was peripheral blood, obtained on day 0 of AZD1222 vaccination. These receptors were taken from an adult in good health.

The chain couples TRBV5-4 to TRBJ2-5; TRBD2 matches at 7 bases. The junction had 14 bases not matched to a gene; V was cut back by 6 bases and J by 3 bases. Germline values: CDR1 SGHNT, CDR2 YYREEE (reference sequence). The CDR3 extends over 16 amino acids. The CDR3 region is CASTKSGGGVEETQYF. The DNA of the CDR3 is TGTGCCAGCACCAAATCCGGGGGAGGGGTCGAAGAGACCCAGTACTTC.

This sequence joins TRBV7-2 and TRBJ1-2; possibly TRBD1 for D (5 bases). The CDR3 extends over 16 amino acids. Germline lookup yields CDR1 SGHTA and CDR2 FQGNSA. V lost 8 bases and J lost 3, with 22 bases in between. CDR3 in DNA: TGTGCCAGCGCCAGGATCCTTGGAGGGGTACACTATGGCTACACCTTC. Encoded protein: CASARILGGVHYGYTF. The whole variable domain, filled in from reference TRBV7-2 and TRBJ1-2, reads GAGVSQSPSNKVTEKGKDVELRCDPISGHTALYWYRQSLGQGLEFLIYFQGNSAPDKSGLPSDRFSAERTGGSVSTLTIQRTQQEDSAVYLCASARILGGVHYGYTFGSGTRLTVV.